What follows is one TCR beta chain and its context. Its antigen is still unknown. CDR3 length: 17 amino acids. Germline V CDR1 and CDR2: SGDLS, YYNGEE. V was clipped by 0 bases and J by 4 bases, with 17 bases between them. The source of the sample is a study of T cell responses to AZD1222 COVID-19 vaccine. Study-wide results and limits: Repertoires were obtained solely post-peak T cell response.

The method was immunoSEQ multiplex PCR; TCRdb's version includes in-frame clones alone and lacks a portion of them. The table lists approximately 140,000 clones, roughly nine tenths of them singletons. The TCR originated in an adult who received the AZD1222 COVID-19 vaccine. This chain connects TRBV9 to TRBJ1-3; D gene ambiguous. Sample: peripheral blood, taken 28 days after the second AZD1222 dose. CDR3 coding DNA: TGTGCCAGCAGCGTAGGGGCGTTTAGTTTTGTCGGAAACACCATATATTTT. Encoded protein: CASSVGAFSFVGNTIYF.